This note documents a single TCR beta chain sequence. Per the authors' pipeline: Reference gene primer amplification in the assay estimated nucleated cell counts. Here immunoSEQ multiplex PCR was the method, and the copy in TCRdb shows in-frame clones only, minus some. The V and J calls and clone size come from that table; D and trimming were worked out from the DNA. Of 190,000 or so clones listed, approximately 88% are singletons. The CDR3 consists of 15 residues. In germline, CDR1 is SGHAT, CDR2 FQNNGV. V was clipped by 1 base and J by 9 bases, with 18 bases between them. This sample was taken from a study of blood T cell repertoires in COVID-19.

Sequencing was performed on PBMCs or T cells enriched from blood (not recorded which). The V gene is TRBV11-2, the J gene TRBJ1-1; possible D gene TRBD1, 6 bases. The sequence derives from a woman aged 18-35 years who had recovered from COVID-19. CDR3 nucleotide sequence: TGTGCCAGCAGCTTAGGTTGGACAGCCAACCGCAAAGCTTTCTTT. Translation gives CASSLGWTANRKAFF.